This passage covers 8 T cell receptor beta chains from one sample sequenced in a study of identical twins. TCRdb re-derived calls from the 5' RACE reads in MiXCR, one entry per CDR3 protein. The sample consists of some 260,000 distinct CDR3 sequences, roughly 13% of them appearing once. Sample: memory (CD45RO+) T cells sorted from blood. Source of these receptors: a woman aged 18 to 35 in good health.

The gene calls are TRBV2 and TRBJ2-3; tentatively, D is TRBD1 or TRBD2 (5 bases each). This CDR3 spans 15 amino acids. V was shortened by 6 bases and J by 4 bases, with 17 bases between the two germline ends. Per germline, CDR1 SNHLY and CDR2 FYNNEI. This CDR3 reads CASSASHGDPDTQYF. CDR3 sequence (DNA): TGTGCCAGCAGCGCGAGCCACGGGGACCCAGATACGCAGTATTTT.

This chain links TRBV6-1 with TRBJ2-1, with unresolved D. V lost 0 bases and J lost 3, with 9 bases in between. The CDR3 has 15 residues. CDR1 and CDR2 (germline): MNHNS, SASEGT. The CDR3, as DNA: TGTGCCAGCAGTGAAGCCGCGGCGGACTACAATGAGCAGTTCTTC. Protein: CASSEAAADYNEQFF.

The V call is TRBV10-2, the J call TRBJ1-2; D is uncertain. Trimming took off 3 bases at V and 7 bases at J, with 6 bases between the two ends. Germline CDR1 reads WSHSY; CDR2 reads SAAADI. The CDR3 runs to 11 residues. CDR3 in amino acids: CASSEGSGYTF. The CDR3, as DNA: TGCGCCAGCAGTGAAGGGTCTGGCTACACCTTC.

This clonotype was found a few times. This chain joins TRBV12-3 or TRBV12-4 and TRBJ1-4; 7 bases fit TRBD1. Germline trimming cut 1 base from V and 6 bases from J; bases unmatched to any gene: 5. This CDR3 is built from 15 residues. The DNA of the CDR3 is TGTGCCAGCAGTTTAGGACAGGGTGAGGATGAAAAACTGTTTTTT. It yields the protein CASSLGQGEDEKLFF.

The chain links TRBV5-6 to TRBJ2-6; D is uncertain. Trimming stripped 0 bases from V and 4 bases from J, with 5 bases between. This CDR3 is built from 14 residues. Germline V gene lookup returns CDR1 SGHDT and CDR2 YYEEEE. CDR3 DNA sequence: TGTGCCAGCAGCTTGGCGAGAGGGGCCAACGTCCTGACTTTC. Protein sequence: CASSLARGANVLTF.

The chain joins TRBV6-1 to TRBJ1-6, with 7 bases aligning to TRBD1. Germline V gives CDR1 MNHNS, CDR2 SASEGT. V lost 6 bases to trimming and J lost 11 bases; unmatched junction nucleotides: 13. This CDR3 spans 15 amino acids. CDR3 in DNA: TGTGCCAGCAGCACCACACAGGGGATAAACCCACCCCTCCACTTT. Residues: CASSTTQGINPPLHF.

This clonotype occurred a few times. The chain joins TRBV3-1 to TRBJ2-1, with 7 bases lining up with TRBD2. CDR3 size: 15 residues. CDR1 is LGHDT and CDR2 is YNNKEL in the germline V gene (reference sequence). V lost 8 bases and J lost 4; bases outside the gene matches: 11. CDR3 sequence: CASHNGWGGYNEQFF. CDR3 in DNA: TGTGCCAGCCACAATGGATGGGGGGGATACAATGAGCAGTTCTTC.

This clonotype was detected a few times. The chain carries TRBV7-2 and TRBJ1-1, with unresolved D. The CDR3 runs to 12 residues. The germline V gene has CDR1 SGHTA and CDR2 FQGNSA. V was cut by 5 bases and J by 10 bases, with 14 bases left in between. CDR3: CASSQFGVLAFF. CDR3 in DNA: TGTGCCAGCAGCCAGTTTGGTGTTTTAGCTTTCTTT.